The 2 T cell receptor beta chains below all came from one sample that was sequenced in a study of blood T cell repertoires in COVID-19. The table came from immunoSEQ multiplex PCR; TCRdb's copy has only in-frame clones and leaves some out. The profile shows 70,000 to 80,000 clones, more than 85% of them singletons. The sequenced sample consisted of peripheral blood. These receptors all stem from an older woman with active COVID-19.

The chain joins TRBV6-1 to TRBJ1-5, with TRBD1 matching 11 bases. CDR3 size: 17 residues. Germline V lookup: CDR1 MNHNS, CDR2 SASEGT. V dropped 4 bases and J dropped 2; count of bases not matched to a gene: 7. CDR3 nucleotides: TGTGCCAGCAGTGCGGACAGGGGGCGCCGAGGCAATCAGCCCCAGCATTTT. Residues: CASSADRGRRGNQPQHF.

DNA of the CDR3: TGCGCCAGCAGCCCATACAGGGGGACCTACAATGAGCAGTTCTTC. Amino acid sequence: CASSPYRGTYNEQFF. This chain connects TRBV5-1 to TRBJ2-1; TRBD1 agrees at 8 bases. With 4 bases clipped from V and 2 bases from J, the junction kept 5 bases outside the gene matches. CDR1 and CDR2 from the germline V gene are SGHRS and YFSETQ. The CDR3 spans 15 residues.